This section outlines one T cell receptor (beta chain) sequence together with its context. This CDR3 region has 14 residues. Germline CDR1 and CDR2: KGHSH and LQKENI. The ends were cut back, 3 bases at V and 7 bases at J, with 12 bases in the middle. TCRdb keeps only in-frame clones here, not all; method: immunoSEQ multiplex PCR. Altogether 79,000 or so clones are present, about 89% being singletons, with the ten largest covering about 10%. This sample was taken from a study of control samples from healthy donors and cancer patients. This receptor was identified in a woman aged 45-65 years with colorectal cancer. The chain recombines TRBV18 with TRBJ2-2; D gene ambiguous. The sequenced sample was PBMCs. The CDR3 region is CASSPSPSGGELFF. CDR3 sequence (DNA): TGTGCCAGCTCACCGAGTCCTTCGGGCGGGGAGCTGTTTTTT.